This T cell receptor beta chain emerged from a study of blood T cell repertoires in COVID-19. Overall study: Donors in the United States, Italy and Spain gave samples during acute or convalescent COVID-19. PBMCs, B-cell-depleted T cells, or T cells provided the cDNA or gDNA that made up the material.

In the original workflow: Amplification with reference gene primers provided the estimates of nucleated cell counts. Repertoires were generated with immunoSEQ multiplex PCR, while TCRdb's copy carries only in-frame clones and drops some. Clone size and V and J calls were adopted from that table, with D and trimming inferred from the DNA. This sample has 150,000 to 200,000 clones, with roughly four fifths found just once. V was shortened by 5 bases and J by 11 bases, with 15 bases between the two germline ends. The germline V gene has CDR1 SGHTA and CDR2 FQGNSA. CDR3 length: 12 amino acids. J is TRBJ1-1 and V is TRBV7-2; D is perhaps TRBD1 (6 bases). Source material: peripheral blood. The source is a man aged 65-85 years with active or convalescent COVID-19. In DNA, the CDR3 is TGTGCCAGCAGCGTGGGGACATACTCCGCTTTCTTT. Protein product: CASSVGTYSAFF.